The 8 T cell receptor beta chains given below trace back to one sample, sequenced in a study of blood T cell repertoires in COVID-19 (dated by TCRdb to 2020 to 2022). The library was built by means of the immunoSEQ multiplex PCR assay. Drawn from immuneACCESS, this table holds only the in-frame rearrangements with V and J called that TCRdb kept. Clones are partly lost; checked studies trace under half to an unresolved V gene and leave the rest unexplained. This sample holds around 200,000 clones; more than 80% were observed only once. The top ten constitute around 1.3% of the sample. The sequenced material came from PBMCs or T cells enriched from blood (not recorded which). The receptors were sampled from a young man who had recovered from COVID-19.

The rearrangement links TRBV6-4 to TRBJ1-4; D not certain. This CDR3 region has 14 residues. Trimming left V 0 bases short and J 11 bases short, with 13 bases between. Germline CDR1 and CDR2: MRHNA and SNTAGT. The CDR3, as DNA: TGTGCCAGCAGTGACTCTTTGATTGTCCGGAAACTGTTTTTT. Translating it yields CASSDSLIVRKLFF.

V and J are TRBV4-1 and TRBJ1-2; D is possibly TRBD1 (6 bases). Germline-derived CDR1 and CDR2 are MGHRA and YSYEKL. The CDR3 sequence is 16 residues long. The V end was cut by 4 bases, the J end by 4 bases, with 19 bases between. The CDR3 here is CASSPRIHGQLYGYTF. DNA of the CDR3: TGCGCCAGCAGCCCGCGGATACATGGACAGCTCTATGGCTACACCTTC.

The V and J genes are TRBV7-9 and TRBJ1-1; D gene unclear. The CDR3 covers 12 residues. With 5 bases removed from V and 4 bases from J, the gap between germline ends came to 8 bases. In germline, CDR1 is SEHNR, CDR2 FQNEAQ (reference sequence). This CDR3 reads CASSTAGTEAFF. In DNA, the CDR3 is TGTGCCAGCAGCACAGCAGGCACTGAAGCTTTCTTT.

The chain combines TRBV10-3 with TRBJ2-1, with TRBD1 matching over 7 bases. V lost 0 bases to trimming and J lost 4 bases; unmatched junction nucleotides: 0. Germline CDR1 and CDR2: ENHRY and SYGVKD. The CDR3 consists of 14 residues. CDR3: CAISESTGYNEQFF. Written as DNA, the CDR3 is TGTGCCATCAGTGAGTCGACAGGGTACAATGAGCAGTTCTTC.

The genes are TRBV19 and TRBJ1-1; D is possibly TRBD1 (6 bases). This CDR3 comprises 13 residues. Germline V gene sequence: CDR1 LNHDA, CDR2 SQIVND (reference sequence). Trimming took off 5 bases at V and 3 bases at J, with 10 bases between the two ends. The CDR3 protein is CASSHDRYTEAFF. CDR3 nucleotide sequence: TGTGCCAGTAGTCACGACAGGTACACTGAAGCTTTCTTT.

In this sample, this clone turned up once. The chain employs TRBV9 and TRBJ1-1, with no clear D. Trimming cost V 0 bases and J 6 bases, with 15 bases left between them. CDR1 and CDR2 from the germline V gene are SGDLS and YYNGEE. The CDR3 extends over 15 amino acids. This CDR3 is CASSVVENVKAEAFF. The CDR3 DNA sequence: TGTGCCAGCAGCGTAGTGGAGAACGTTAAGGCTGAAGCTTTCTTT.

The V gene is TRBV28, the J gene TRBJ2-1, with TRBD2 matching over 13 bases. Germline V gene lookup returns CDR1 MDHEN and CDR2 SYDVKM. This CDR3 is 17 amino acids long. Trimming at V came to 6 bases and at J to 3 bases, leaving 8 bases not matched to a gene. The CDR3 is CASRGLGTSGVYNEQFF. CDR3 nucleotides: TGTGCCAGCAGGGGCTTGGGGACTAGCGGGGTCTACAATGAGCAGTTCTTC.

This chain links TRBV21-1 with TRBJ2-1; the table names TRBD2, a call not compared with the DNA. TRBV21-1 is given as a pseudogene. The CDR3 contains 14 residues. The CDR3 protein is CASSPGLAGNEQFF. Written as DNA, the CDR3 is TGTGCCAGCAGTCCGGGACTAGCGGGCAATGAGCAGTTCTTC.